A selection of T cell receptor beta chains follows, all from one sample in a study of blood T cell repertoires in COVID-19. Data came from immunoSEQ multiplex PCR; TCRdb stores just in-frame clones and leaves some out. There are 100,000 to 150,000 clones in the sample; about four fifths occur only once, and about an eighth lies in the top ten. The sequencing input was peripheral blood. The receptors come from a man in his fifties or sixties with acute or convalescent COVID-19. CDR3s include the opening cysteine and the closing phenylalanine or tryptophan. The D gene is left open where the match is weak. Rows may omit the clone size; those that give it use once, few, many or a size class.

abundance: NA
v_gene: TRBV6-1
d_gene: NA
j_gene: TRBJ2-1
CDR3aa: CASSEYGQSSYNEQFF
CDR3nt: TGTGCCAGCAGTGAATACGGACAGAGCTCCTACAATGAGCAGTTCTTC

abundance: few
v_gene: TRBV6-1
d_gene: NA
j_gene: TRBJ1-6
CDR3aa: CASSERGQGSPLHF
CDR3nt: TGTGCCAGCAGTGAGCGGGGGCAGGGATCACCCCTCCACTTT

abundance: once
v_gene: TRBV29-1
d_gene: TRBD1
j_gene: TRBJ1-1
CDR3aa: CSANRGRYLPEAFF
CDR3nt: TGCAGCGCTAACAGGGGGCGATATTTACCTGAAGCTTTCTTT

abundance: NA
v_gene: TRBV10-3
d_gene: NA
j_gene: TRBJ2-7
CDR3aa: CAISESGLGDEQYF
CDR3nt: TGTGCCATCAGTGAGTCAGGGTTAGGGGACGAGCAGTACTTC

abundance: NA
v_gene: TRBV5-1
d_gene: NA
j_gene: TRBJ2-5
CDR3aa: CASSGGQETQYF
CDR3nt: TGCGCCAGCAGCGGAGGCCAAGAGACCCAGTACTTC

abundance: NA
v_gene: TRBV28
d_gene: NA
j_gene: TRBJ1-2
CDR3aa: CASSLRQAGYTF
CDR3nt: TGTGCCAGCAGTCTCCGACAGGCGGGCTACACCTTC

abundance: NA
v_gene: TRBV27
d_gene: NA
j_gene: TRBJ1-1
CDR3aa: CASSLGQGWTEAFF
CDR3nt: TGTGCCAGCAGTTTAGGGCAGGGTTGGACTGAAGCTTTCTTT

abundance: NA
v_gene: TRBV5-1
d_gene: NA
j_gene: TRBJ2-1
CDR3aa: CASSQPGLPWDEQFF
CDR3nt: TGCGCCAGCAGCCAACCCGGACTTCCATGGGATGAGCAGTTCTTC

abundance: NA
v_gene: TRBV2
d_gene: NA
j_gene: TRBJ2-1
CDR3aa: CASGPRLLLSYNEQFF
CDR3nt: TGTGCCAGCGGCCCTAGACTCCTCCTCTCCTACAATGAGCAGTTCTTC

abundance: NA
v_gene: TRBV30
d_gene: NA
j_gene: TRBJ1-6
CDR3aa: CAWTGGDFASPLHF
CDR3nt: TGTGCCTGGACCGGGGGAGATTTCGCGTCACCCCTCCACTTT

abundance: NA
v_gene: TRBV3-1/TRBV3-2
d_gene: NA
j_gene: TRBJ2-1
CDR3aa: CASSDRLQGKVYNEQFF
CDR3nt: TGTGCCAGCAGCGACCGTCTCCAGGGGAAGGTGTACAATGAGCAGTTCTTC

abundance: NA
v_gene: TRBV10-2
d_gene: TRBD1
j_gene: TRBJ1-2
CDR3aa: CASHEPGQGYYGYTF
CDR3nt: TGCGCCAGCCATGAGCCGGGACAGGGATACTATGGCTACACCTTC

abundance: NA
v_gene: TRBV25-1
d_gene: NA
j_gene: TRBJ2-7
CDR3aa: CASSKPGSWEQYF
CDR3nt: TGTGCCAGCAGTAAACCAGGGTCGTGGGAGCAGTACTTC

abundance: NA
v_gene: TRBV18
d_gene: NA
j_gene: TRBJ1-6
CDR3aa: CASSPEAGNSPLHF
CDR3nt: TGTGCCAGCTCACCGGAGGCGGGTAATTCACCCCTCCACTTT

abundance: NA
v_gene: TRBV14
d_gene: NA
j_gene: TRBJ2-3
CDR3aa: CASSLSKSTDTQYF
CDR3nt: TGTGCCAGCAGCTTAAGCAAAAGCACAGATACGCAGTATTTT

abundance: NA
v_gene: TRBV4-1
d_gene: TRBD1
j_gene: TRBJ1-5
CDR3aa: CASSPKLVDRANNQPQHF
CDR3nt: TGCGCCAGCAGCCCAAAACTGGTGGACAGGGCGAACAATCAGCCCCAGCATTTT

abundance: NA
v_gene: TRBV9
d_gene: TRBD1
j_gene: TRBJ2-7
CDR3aa: CASSVGQDYEQYF
CDR3nt: TGTGCCAGCAGCGTGGGACAGGACTACGAGCAGTACTTC

abundance: once
v_gene: TRBV10-3
d_gene: NA
j_gene: TRBJ2-7
CDR3aa: CAITPRAGYEQYF
CDR3nt: TGTGCCATCACCCCTAGGGCGGGGTACGAGCAGTACTTC

abundance: NA
v_gene: TRBV7-3
d_gene: TRBD1
j_gene: TRBJ2-1
CDR3aa: CASSSSGQVYNEQFF
CDR3nt: TGTGCCAGCAGTTCGAGCGGACAGGTATACAATGAGCAGTTCTTC

abundance: NA
v_gene: TRBV7-9
d_gene: NA
j_gene: TRBJ1-4
CDR3aa: CASSPHRGTRPEKLFF
CDR3nt: TGTGCCAGCAGCCCCCACCGAGGGACACGTCCTGAAAAACTGTTTTTT

abundance: NA
v_gene: TRBV28
d_gene: NA
j_gene: TRBJ1-6
CDR3aa: CASWQDNSPLHF
CDR3nt: TGTGCCAGCTGGCAGGATAATTCACCCCTCCACTTT

abundance: NA
v_gene: TRBV7-3
d_gene: NA
j_gene: TRBJ1-1
CDR3aa: CASSLDRHTEAFF
CDR3nt: TGTGCCAGCAGCCTGGACAGACACACTGAAGCTTTCTTT

abundance: NA
v_gene: TRBV2
d_gene: TRBD1
j_gene: TRBJ2-7
CDR3aa: CASRRTGVREQYF
CDR3nt: TGTGCCAGCAGACGGACAGGGGTAAGAGAGCAGTACTTC

abundance: NA
v_gene: TRBV6-4
d_gene: NA
j_gene: TRBJ1-1
CDR3aa: CASSTQGGTEAFF
CDR3nt: TGTGCCAGCAGTACCCAGGGTGGCACTGAAGCTTTCTTT

abundance: once
v_gene: TRBV9
d_gene: NA
j_gene: TRBJ2-6
CDR3aa: CASSPAWSGANVLTF
CDR3nt: TGTGCCAGCAGCCCTGCGTGGAGTGGGGCCAACGTCCTGACTTTC

abundance: NA
v_gene: TRBV28
d_gene: TRBD1
j_gene: TRBJ1-1
CDR3aa: CASFRTGYTEAFF
CDR3nt: TGTGCCAGCTTCCGGACAGGGTACACTGAAGCTTTCTTT

abundance: NA
v_gene: TRBV18
d_gene: TRBD1
j_gene: TRBJ1-5
CDR3aa: CASSRGYGTERGQPQHF
CDR3nt: TGTGCCAGCTCACGTGGTTACGGGACAGAAAGGGGACAGCCCCAGCATTTT

abundance: NA
v_gene: TRBV29-1
d_gene: TRBD1
j_gene: TRBJ1-1
CDR3aa: CSVGMTGIMNTEAFF
CDR3nt: TGCAGCGTGGGGATGACAGGGATCATGAACACTGAAGCTTTCTTT

abundance: NA
v_gene: TRBV27
d_gene: NA
j_gene: TRBJ1-2
CDR3aa: CASSPLRDKFSDGYTF
CDR3nt: TGTGCCAGCAGTCCCCTCCGGGACAAGTTCTCGGATGGCTACACCTTC

abundance: NA
v_gene: TRBV18
d_gene: NA
j_gene: TRBJ2-1
CDR3aa: CASSAAGGSYNEQFF
CDR3nt: TGTGCCAGCTCAGCAGCGGGTGGATCCTACAATGAGCAGTTCTTC

abundance: NA
v_gene: TRBV4-1
d_gene: TRBD2
j_gene: TRBJ2-3
CDR3aa: CASSQGLAATDTQYF
CDR3nt: TGCGCCAGCAGCCAGGGACTAGCGGCCACAGATACGCAGTATTTT